This TCR beta chain stems from a study of tumor-infiltrating lymphocytes in primary liver carcinoma. Whole-study context: Sequenced samples came back with roughly 3.5 to 7.5 million productive TCRbeta reads, and the counts looked alike across tissue types. Notes on the study in general: Tumor region pairs outstripped tumor-adjacent and tumor-blood pairs in overlap.

The CDR3 covers 13 residues. CDR1 is SEHNR and CDR2 is FQNEAQ in the germline V gene (reference sequence). Production of TCR beta cDNA used roughly 500 ng total RNA together with a constant-region primer. Libraries for TCR beta were built through three nested multiplex PCR rounds, which together made up a slightly modified ARM-PCR procedure. Investigators reported that the first two PCR rounds, at 10 cycles each, used TRBV1-TRBV30 forward primers with a C-beta reverse primer. MiXCR, applied by TCRdb to the multiplex PCR reads, yields one record per CDR3 protein. The sample has just under 95,000 distinct CDR3 sequences, less than 75% seen once. Investigators took RNA and DNA out together from 20-30 mg of unsorted bulk tissue. Cases comprised patients with primary liver carcinoma who received surgical resection. Every patient had chronic HBV infection and was treatment-naive. This clonotype was detected only a few times. Its cognate antigen is unknown. Compared with germline, one end of the junction differs, possibly owing to a read error.

The chain joins TRBV7-9 to TRBJ2-3; no clear D. The clonotype originates from a man aged 35 to 55 with primary liver carcinoma and hepatitis B virus infection. Sample: tumor-adjacent normal liver tissue. The CDR3 DNA reads TGTGCCAGCGAAAGCGAGAGCACAGATGCGCAGTATTTT. As protein: CASESESTDAQYF.